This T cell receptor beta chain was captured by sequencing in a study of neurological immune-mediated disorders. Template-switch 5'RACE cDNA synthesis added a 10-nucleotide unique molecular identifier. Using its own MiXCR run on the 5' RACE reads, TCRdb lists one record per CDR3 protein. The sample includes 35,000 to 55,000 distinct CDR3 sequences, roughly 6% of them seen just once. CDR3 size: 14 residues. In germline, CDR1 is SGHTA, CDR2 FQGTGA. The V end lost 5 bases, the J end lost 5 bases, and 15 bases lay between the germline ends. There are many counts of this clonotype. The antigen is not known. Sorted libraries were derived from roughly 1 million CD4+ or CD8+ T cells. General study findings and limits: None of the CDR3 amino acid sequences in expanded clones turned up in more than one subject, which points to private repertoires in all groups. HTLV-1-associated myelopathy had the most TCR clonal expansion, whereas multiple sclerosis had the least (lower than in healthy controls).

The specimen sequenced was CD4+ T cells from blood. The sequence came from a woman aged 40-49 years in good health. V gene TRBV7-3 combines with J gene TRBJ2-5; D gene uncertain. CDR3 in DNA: TGTGCCAGCAGCCCCCGGGCCATTCCTGAGACCCAGTACTTC. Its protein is CASSPRAIPETQYF.